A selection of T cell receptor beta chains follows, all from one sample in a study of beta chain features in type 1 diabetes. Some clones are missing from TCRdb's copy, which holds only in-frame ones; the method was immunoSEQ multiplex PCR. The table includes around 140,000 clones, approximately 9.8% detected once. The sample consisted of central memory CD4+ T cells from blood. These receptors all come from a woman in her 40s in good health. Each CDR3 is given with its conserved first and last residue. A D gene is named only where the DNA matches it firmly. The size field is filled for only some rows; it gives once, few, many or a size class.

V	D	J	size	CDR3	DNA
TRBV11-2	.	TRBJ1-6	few	CASSRTMGGNSPLHF	TGTGCCAGCAGTCGAACTATGGGGGGGAATTCACCCCTCCACTTT
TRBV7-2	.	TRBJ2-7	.	CASSLAGNYEQYF	TGTGCCAGCAGCTTGGCGGGGAACTACGAGCAGTACTTC
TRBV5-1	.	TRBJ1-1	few	CASTQGSVGGTEAFF	TGCGCCAGCACACAAGGCTCCGTTGGAGGCACTGAAGCTTTCTTT
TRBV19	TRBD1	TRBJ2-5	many	CASRGTGKETQYF	TGTGCCAGTAGAGGGACAGGGAAGGAGACCCAGTACTTC
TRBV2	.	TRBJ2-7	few	CASESAGYEQYF	TGTGCCAGCGAGAGCGCCGGGTACGAGCAGTACTTC
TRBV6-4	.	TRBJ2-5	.	CARPPPRRYQETQYF	TGTGCCAGACCCCCCCCCAGGAGGTACCAAGAGACCCAGTACTTC
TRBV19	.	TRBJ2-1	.	CASSLTGTKYNEQFF	TGTGCCAGTAGTCTCACCGGGACAAAATACAATGAGCAGTTCTTC
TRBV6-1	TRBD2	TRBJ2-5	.	CASEPQRGKETQYF	TGTGCCAGCGAGCCCCAGCGGGGGAAAGAGACCCAGTACTTC
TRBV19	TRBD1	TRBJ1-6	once	CASSPGQGGNSPLHF	TGTGCCAGTAGCCCGGGACAGGGTGGCAATTCACCCCTCCACTTT
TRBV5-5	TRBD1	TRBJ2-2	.	CASSFGDRDPGELFF	TGTGCCAGCAGCTTTGGCGACAGGGACCCCGGGGAGCTGTTTTTT
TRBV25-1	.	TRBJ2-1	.	CASSPGGMQFF	TGTGCCAGCAGTCCAGGGGGGATGCAGTTCTTC
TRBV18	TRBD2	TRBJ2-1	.	CASSPRSGGGYEQFF	TGTGCCAGCTCACCAAGGAGCGGGGGGGGATATGAGCAGTTCTTC
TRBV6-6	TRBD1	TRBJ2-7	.	CASSYGQGGLYEQYF	TGTGCCAGCAGTTACGGACAGGGCGGTCTCTACGAGCAGTACTTC
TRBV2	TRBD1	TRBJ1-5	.	CAGNWDRDNQPQHF	TGTGCCGGGAACTGGGACAGGGACAATCAGCCCCAGCATTTT
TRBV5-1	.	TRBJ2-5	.	CASSLSSGQQETQYF	TGCGCCAGCAGCTTGTCCAGTGGCCAACAAGAGACCCAGTACTTC
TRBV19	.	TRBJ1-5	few	CASSTDTGIGNQPQHF	TGTGCCAGTAGTACTGATACAGGGATCGGCAATCAGCCCCAGCATTTT
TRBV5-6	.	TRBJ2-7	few	CASSFIHDRFGEQYF	TGTGCCAGCAGCTTTATTCACGACAGGTTTGGCGAGCAGTACTTC
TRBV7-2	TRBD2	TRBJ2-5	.	CASSLIRASSGGQETQYF	TGTGCCAGCAGCTTAATTCGGGCTTCTAGCGGGGGACAAGAGACCCAGTACTTC
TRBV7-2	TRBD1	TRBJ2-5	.	CASSQWGQGAQETQYF	TGTGCCAGCAGCCAATGGGGACAGGGGGCGCAGGAGACCCAGTACTTC
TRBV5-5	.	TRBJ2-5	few	CASSRQETQYF	TGTGCCAGCAGCCGTCAAGAGACCCAGTACTTC
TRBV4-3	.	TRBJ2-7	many	CASSQDGTGRDEQYF	TGCGCCAGCAGCCAAGATGGAACAGGGAGAGACGAGCAGTACTTC
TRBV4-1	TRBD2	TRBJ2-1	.	CASSPGLAQYNEQFF	TGCGCCAGCAGCCCGGGACTAGCTCAGTACAATGAGCAGTTCTTC
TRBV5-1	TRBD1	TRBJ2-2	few	CASGQGTGELFF	TGCGCCAGCGGACAGGGTACCGGGGAGCTGTTTTTT
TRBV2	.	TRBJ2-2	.	CASSGQITGELFF	TGTGCCAGCAGTGGACAGATCACCGGGGAGCTGTTTTTT
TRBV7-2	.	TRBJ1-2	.	CASSFGSGYGYTF	TGTGCCAGCAGCTTCGGCAGCGGCTATGGCTACACCTTC
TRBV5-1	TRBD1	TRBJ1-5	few	CASSPVPAGTGGNQPQHF	TGCGCCAGCAGCCCCGTACCCGCCGGGACAGGGGGCAATCAGCCCCAGCATTTT
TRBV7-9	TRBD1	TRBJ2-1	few	CASSAVEGRQGNNEQFF	TGTGCCAGCAGCGCTGTTGAGGGGAGACAGGGAAACAATGAGCAGTTCTTC
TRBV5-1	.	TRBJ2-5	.	CASSLGSPGARETQYF	TGCGCCAGCAGCTTGGGGAGCCCAGGGGCCAGGGAGACCCAGTACTTC
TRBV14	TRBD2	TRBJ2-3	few	CASSARLAGPPGDTQYF	TGTGCCAGCAGCGCTCGACTAGCGGGGCCTCCAGGAGATACGCAGTATTTT
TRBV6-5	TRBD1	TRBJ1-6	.	CASRPGTGGNSPLHF	TGTGCCAGCAGGCCCGGGACAGGGGGTAATTCACCCCTCCACTTT
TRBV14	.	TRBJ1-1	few	CASSALGGNTEAFF	TGTGCCAGCAGCGCCCTCGGGGGGAACACTGAAGCTTTCTTT
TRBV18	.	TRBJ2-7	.	CASSPETAPGEQYF	TGTGCCAGCTCACCAGAGACAGCCCCCGGCGAGCAGTACTTC
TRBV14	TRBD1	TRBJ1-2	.	CASSPTGAHSGYTF	TGTGCCAGCAGCCCGACAGGGGCGCATAGTGGCTACACCTTC
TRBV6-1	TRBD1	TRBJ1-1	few	CASSEATGVRNTEAFF	TGTGCCAGCAGTGAAGCGACAGGGGTTAGGAACACTGAAGCTTTCTTT
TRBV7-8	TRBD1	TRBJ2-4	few	CASSLDGTGGKNIQYF	TGTGCCAGCAGCTTAGATGGTACAGGGGGGAAAAACATTCAGTACTTC
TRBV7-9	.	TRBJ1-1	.	CASSLAGGRAFF	TGTGCCAGCAGCTTAGCCGGGGGGCGGGCTTTCTTT
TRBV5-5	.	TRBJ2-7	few	CASSLRSSYEQYF	TGTGCCAGCAGCTTGCGGAGCTCCTACGAGCAGTACTTC
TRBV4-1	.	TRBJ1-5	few	CASSQEPGNQPQHF	TGCGCCAGCAGCCAAGAACCGGGGAATCAGCCCCAGCATTTT
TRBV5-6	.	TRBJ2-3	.	CASSSLKGHGYTDTQYF	TGTGCCAGCAGCTCTTTAAAGGGACATGGATACACAGATACGCAGTATTTT
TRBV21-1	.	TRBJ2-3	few	CASSTGGTDTQYF	TGTGCCAGCAGTACCGGGGGGACAGATACGCAGTATTTT
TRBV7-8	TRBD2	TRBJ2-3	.	CASSSPLASGGTDTQYF	TGTGCCAGCAGTTCTCCTTTAGCTAGCGGGGGGACAGATACGCAGTATTTT
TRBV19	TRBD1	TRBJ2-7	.	CASSRNPPGQGAEQYF	TGTGCCAGTAGTAGGAATCCTCCGGGACAGGGGGCGGAGCAGTACTTC
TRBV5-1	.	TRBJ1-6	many	CASSPAEPGDSPLHF	TGCGCCAGCAGCCCTGCGGAGCCTGGAGATTCACCCCTCCACTTT
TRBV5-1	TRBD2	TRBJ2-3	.	CASSLRASGGTTDTQYF	TGCGCCAGCAGCCTACGGGCGAGCGGGGGGACCACAGATACGCAGTATTTT
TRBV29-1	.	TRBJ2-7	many	CSVVRGAGYEQYF	TGCAGCGTTGTTCGGGGGGCTGGCTACGAGCAGTACTTC
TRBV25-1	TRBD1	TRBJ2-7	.	CASSEPGTGGYEQYF	TGTGCCAGCAGTGAACCCGGGACAGGGGGCTACGAGCAGTACTTC
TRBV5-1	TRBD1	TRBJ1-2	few	CASSSDRGNYGYTF	TGCGCCAGCAGCTCAGACAGGGGGAACTATGGCTACACCTTC
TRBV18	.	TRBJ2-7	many	CASSPPTRGGEQYF	TGTGCCAGCTCACCACCTACCAGGGGAGGGGAGCAGTACTTC
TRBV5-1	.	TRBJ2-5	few	CASSLAGRVYEKEETQYF	TGCGCCAGCAGCTTGGCTGGCAGGGTATATGAGAAAGAAGAGACCCAGTACTTC
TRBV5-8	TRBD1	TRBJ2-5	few	CASSFSATGGETQYF	TGTGCCAGCAGCTTCAGCGCCACAGGGGGCGAGACCCAGTACTTC
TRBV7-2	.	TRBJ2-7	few	CASSAQGGEQYF	TGTGCCAGCAGCGCGCAGGGAGGCGAGCAGTACTTC
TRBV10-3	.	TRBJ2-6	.	CASSQVAGANVLTF	TGTGCCAGCAGCCAGGTAGCTGGGGCCAACGTCCTGACTTTC